Presented here are 20 T cell receptor beta chains from one specimen sequenced in a study of shared clonotypes between healthy human individuals. Profiled with immunoSEQ multiplex PCR; TCRdb holds only in-frame clones, not every one. The repertoire has some 320,000 clones, roughly 91% of them found once; the top ten carry around 15%. The material sequenced was memory CD8+ T cells sorted from blood. As for subset: CD45RO+ cells pooled with CCR7-negative TemRA cells. The receptors were gathered from a man younger than 35 in good health.

The chain has TRBV7-6 and TRBJ2-7; the match to TRBD1 covers 10 bases. Germline V gene sequence: CDR1 SGHVS, CDR2 FNYEAQ. The CDR3 contains 15 residues. V shed 5 bases, J shed 2 bases, and the junction held 6 bases outside the gene matches. CDR3 in amino acids: CASSARDRGTYEQYF. CDR3 sequence (DNA): TGTGCCAGCAGCGCCCGGGACAGGGGTACCTACGAGCAGTACTTC.

This chain joins TRBV5-1 and TRBJ1-2; tentatively, D is TRBD1 (6 bases). V was shortened by 4 bases and J by 0 bases, with 16 bases between the two germline ends. Germline V gene data show CDR1 as SGHRS and CDR2 as YFSETQ. This CDR3 region has 16 residues. This CDR3 is CASSINTGTTNYGYTF. CDR3 bases: TGCGCCAGCAGCATTAATACCGGGACAACTAACTATGGCTACACCTTC.

The chain couples TRBV28 to TRBJ2-1; 7 bases fit TRBD1. This CDR3 spans 19 amino acids. CDR1 and CDR2 from the germline V gene are MDHEN and SYDVKM. Trimming cost V 5 bases and J 0 bases; bases outside gene matches: 16. The CDR3 region has the DNA TGTGCCAGCAGTACGACGAGGTTCGGACAGGTCAGCTCCTACAATGAGCAGTTCTTC. Translated: CASSTTRFGQVSSYNEQFF.

The V gene is TRBV29-1, the J gene TRBJ1-2; D ambiguous. The CDR3 is 15 amino acids. CDR1 is SQVTM, CDR2 ANQGSEA, per germline. With 7 bases removed from V and 7 bases from J, the gap between germline ends came to 25 bases. This CDR3 reads CSAMDDYHLVSGYTF. CDR3 in DNA: TGCAGCGCCATGGATGACTACCATTTGGTTTCTGGCTACACCTTC.

The chain links TRBV7-8 to TRBJ1-1, with a possible D match to TRBD1 (5 bases). CDR1 and CDR2 from the germline V gene are SGHVS and FQNEAQ. The CDR3 covers 12 residues. The V and J ends lost 4 bases and 12 bases respectively, with 15 bases between them. Written as DNA, the CDR3 is TGTGCCAGCAGCTCCCTGGGGGAGAGGTCTTTCTTT. The encoded protein is CASSSLGERSFF.

V usage is TRBV5-1 and J usage is TRBJ1-4, with a tentative D call TRBD1 (6 bases). The V gene's germline CDR1 is SGHRS and CDR2 YFSETQ. V was shortened by 3 bases and J by 3 bases, with 18 bases between the two germline ends. The CDR3 runs to 17 residues. DNA for the CDR3: TGCGCCAGCAGCTCTACCGGGACACCGAGAGCTAATGAAAAACTGTTTTTT. Its translation is CASSSTGTPRANEKLFF.

This rearrangement joins TRBV7-9 to TRBJ1-2; tentatively, D is TRBD1 (5 bases). From germline, CDR1 is SEHNR and CDR2 FQNEAQ (reference sequence). V lost 5 bases, J lost 6 bases, and 13 bases lay in between. The CDR3 has 13 residues. In nucleotides, the CDR3 is TGTGCCAGCAGCCAAGACGGGACCCATGGCTACACCTTC. This translates into CASSQDGTHGYTF.

This chain links TRBV28 with TRBJ1-6, with a possible D match to TRBD1 (6 bases). There are 15 residues in the CDR3. Trimming stripped 2 bases from V and 8 bases from J, with 13 bases between. Germline loops: CDR1 MDHEN, CDR2 SYDVKM. CDR3 sequence: CASSLVTGSDSPLHF. The CDR3 DNA follows: TGTGCCAGCAGTTTAGTCACAGGGTCGGATTCACCCCTCCACTTT.

CDR3 nucleotides: TGTGCCAGCAGTTTTTTAGGAAACGAGCAGTACTTC. Protein product: CASSFLGNEQYF. The V call is TRBV28, the J call TRBJ2-7; D gene uncertain. This CDR3 contains 12 residues. Trimming pared 3 bases from V and 5 bases from J, leaving 8 bases between. Looked up from germline, CDR1 is MDHEN and CDR2 is SYDVKM. The variable domain in full, completed from reference TRBV28 and TRBJ2-7, reads DVKVTQSSRYLVKRTGEKVFLECVQDMDHENMFWYRQDPGLGLRLIYFSYDVKMKEKGDIPEGYSVSREKKERFSLILESASTNQTSMYLCASSFLGNEQYFGPGTRLTVT.

The table lists this clone with a few counts. The rearrangement joins TRBV6-7 to TRBJ2-2; unclear D gene. TRBV6-7 is identified as an open reading frame with a role that is uncertain. The CDR3 runs to 17 residues. With 0 bases removed from V and 0 bases from J, the gap between germline ends came to 11 bases. The CDR3 DNA sequence: TGTGCCAGCAGTTACTCGAGTAGGGCCTCGAACACCGGGGAGCTGTTTTTT. Protein sequence: CASSYSSRASNTGELFF.

The V gene is TRBV5-1, the J gene TRBJ1-6; a possible D gene is TRBD1 (6 bases). Germline CDR1 reads SGHRS; CDR2 reads YFSETQ. Deletions cut 4 bases from V and 8 bases from J, with 19 bases between. CDR3 size: 16 residues. Written as DNA, the CDR3 is TGCGCCAGCAGCGCATTTACAGGGTTCCCTGATTCACCCCTCCACTTT. Its protein is CASSAFTGFPDSPLHF.

V and J are TRBV4-3 and TRBJ2-7; D uncertain. Germline V gene data show CDR1 as LGHNA and CDR2 as YSLEER. The CDR3 runs to 14 residues. V lost 4 bases and J 5 bases, leaving 15 bases between the germline ends. The CDR3 here is CASSLFLGLNEQYF. In nucleotides, the CDR3 is TGCGCCAGCAGCCTTTTTTTAGGGCTCAACGAGCAGTACTTC.

The chain is built from TRBV19 and TRBJ1-6, with D hard to call. The CDR3 runs to 13 residues. V lost 3 bases and J lost 9, with 9 bases in between. The germline CDR1 and CDR2 sequences are LNHDA and SQIVND (reference sequence). This CDR3 is CASSISVRSPLHF. DNA of the CDR3: TGTGCCAGTAGTATTTCGGTACGTTCACCCCTCCACTTT. Using reference TRBV19 and TRBJ1-6 for the parts outside the CDR3, the full variable domain is DGGITQSPKYLFRKEGQNVTLSCEQNLNHDAMYWYRQDPGQGLRLIYYSQIVNDFQKGDIAEGYSVSREKKESFPLTVTSAQKNPTAFYLCASSISVRSPLHFGNGTRLTVT.

This clone has only one observation. The chain employs TRBV30 and TRBJ2-1; tentative D call: TRBD2 (5 bases). The CDR3 spans 15 residues. The V gene's germline CDR1 is GTSNPN and CDR2 SVGIG (reference sequence). V lost 2 bases and J 4 bases, leaving 15 bases between the germline ends. In DNA, the CDR3 is TGTGCCTGGAGTCTAGCCGAGACAAAGTACAATGAGCAGTTCTTC. Protein: CAWSLAETKYNEQFF.

The rearrangement uses TRBV11-2 and TRBJ2-7; possible D gene TRBD2, 8 bases. The germline V gene has CDR1 SGHAT and CDR2 FQNNGV. Trimming took 5 bases from V and 7 from J, leaving 21 bases between them. The CDR3 contains 15 residues. CDR3 residues: CASSARGTRALEQYF. As DNA, the CDR3 is TGTGCCAGCAGCGCCAGGGGGACTAGGGCTCTGGAGCAGTACTTC.

The V gene is TRBV27, the J gene TRBJ2-3, with 9 bases identical to TRBD1. The CDR3 sequence is 15 residues long. The junction had 7 bases not matched to a gene; V was cut back by 7 bases and J by 2 bases. CDR1 and CDR2 (germline): MNHEY, SMNVEV (reference sequence). This CDR3 is CASMLTGGLTDTQYF. CDR3 nucleotides: TGTGCCAGCATGTTGACAGGGGGGCTCACAGATACGCAGTATTTT.

V is TRBV2 and J is TRBJ2-4; D possibly corresponds to TRBD1 (6 bases). V gave up 6 bases and J gave up 3 bases, with 21 bases separating them. The germline CDR1 and CDR2 sequences are SNHLY and FYNNEI. This CDR3 is built from 17 residues. CDR3 loop: CASSSIHRVDIKNIQYF. As DNA, the CDR3 is TGTGCCAGCAGCTCAATTCACAGGGTGGATATCAAAAACATTCAGTACTTC.

The chain combines TRBV28 with TRBJ2-7, with 7 bases that match TRBD1. There are 16 residues in the CDR3. CDR1 MDHEN and CDR2 SYDVKM come from the germline V gene. After removal of 6 bases from V and 3 bases from J, the junction contained 14 bases not matched to a gene. The CDR3 DNA follows: TGTGCCAGCAGGCGACACACCCGACAGGGATACTACGAGCAGTACTTC. As protein: CASRRHTRQGYYEQYF.

This chain connects TRBV27 to TRBJ2-5; 8 bases fit TRBD1. The junction had 12 bases not matched to a gene; V was cut back by 5 bases and J by 4 bases. The V gene's germline CDR1 is MNHEY and CDR2 SMNVEV (reference sequence). The CDR3 is 16 amino acids. The CDR3: CASSPEYWTGLETQYF. As DNA, the CDR3 is TGTGCCAGCAGTCCTGAATACTGGACAGGGTTAGAGACCCAGTACTTC.

V gene TRBV9 combines with J gene TRBJ1-2; the match to TRBD1 covers 7 bases. The CDR3 length is 15 residues. Germline V lookup: CDR1 SGDLS, CDR2 YYNGEE. J gave up 2 bases and V 3 bases, and 7 bases lay outside the gene matches. Written as DNA, the CDR3 is TGTGCCAGCAGCGCGGGTTTAGGGGGCAACTATGGCTACACCTTC. Protein product: CASSAGLGGNYGYTF. The variable domain in full, completed from reference TRBV9 and TRBJ1-2, reads DSGVTQTPKHLITATGQRVTLRCSPRSGDLSVYWYQQSLDQGLQFLIQYYNGEERAKGNILERFSAQQFPDLHSELNLSSLELGDSALYFCASSAGLGGNYGYTFGSGTRLTVV.